These T cell receptor beta chains were read from a single sample in a study of cytomegalovirus exposure and HLA in healthy donors. Method: immunoSEQ multiplex PCR; TCRdb's copy keeps in-frame clones and lacks some. The sample holds tens of thousands of clones; about 94% are singletons and the top ten take 1.4%. Material: PBMCs. These receptors originate from a man between 18 and 29 years old in good health and CMV-seropositive. Both conserved end residues are part of each CDR3. The order of the fields is J gene, D gene, V gene, clone size, CDR3 DNA, CDR3 protein. A D gene is named only where the DNA matches it firmly. Size tells how often a clone was seen (once, few, many) or the class of an expanded clone, and some rows leave it out.

j_call: TRBJ1-1; d_call: TRBD1; v_call: TRBV19; clone_size: .; cdr3_nt: TGTGCCATATGGGACAGGATGAACACTGAAGCTTTCTTT; cdr3_aa: CAIWDRMNTEAFF
j_call: TRBJ1-1; d_call: .; v_call: TRBV5-1; clone_size: .; cdr3_nt: TGCGCCAGCATGCGACGCCCGGGGACTGAAGCTTTCTTT; cdr3_aa: CASMRRPGTEAFF
j_call: TRBJ2-1; d_call: TRBD1; v_call: TRBV7-3; clone_size: once; cdr3_nt: TGTGCCAGCAGCCCGACAGGGACAGTTACTGAGCAGTTCTTC; cdr3_aa: CASSPTGTVTEQFF
j_call: TRBJ2-3; d_call: .; v_call: TRBV5-1; clone_size: .; cdr3_nt: TGCGCCAGCGGAGCTCAAGCGGACACAGATACGCAGTATTTT; cdr3_aa: CASGAQADTDTQYF
j_call: TRBJ2-5; d_call: TRBD1; v_call: TRBV6-4; clone_size: .; cdr3_nt: TGTGCCAGCAGTGACCCCCCCAGATGCGTGTGGGGACAGAAAGAGACCCAGTACTTC; cdr3_aa: CASSDPPRCVWGQKETQYF
j_call: TRBJ2-1; d_call: TRBD2; v_call: TRBV28; clone_size: .; cdr3_nt: TGTGCCAGCAGTCCCTGGGGCGGGAGTTTTGAGTTCTTC; cdr3_aa: CASSPWGGSFEFF
j_call: TRBJ2-7; d_call: .; v_call: TRBV5-1; clone_size: .; cdr3_nt: TGCGCCAGCAGCTTGAGACAGGTGGACTACGAGCAGTACTTC; cdr3_aa: CASSLRQVDYEQYF
j_call: TRBJ1-1; d_call: .; v_call: TRBV6-4; clone_size: .; cdr3_nt: TGTGCCAGCAGTGACGTCCAGGGCACTGAAGCTTTCTTT; cdr3_aa: CASSDVQGTEAFF
j_call: TRBJ1-2; d_call: TRBD1; v_call: TRBV7-9; clone_size: .; cdr3_nt: TGTGCCAGCAGCTTAACAATAGGGGGCGACTATGGCTACACCTTC; cdr3_aa: CASSLTIGGDYGYTF
j_call: TRBJ2-5; d_call: .; v_call: TRBV7-8; clone_size: .; cdr3_nt: TGTGCCAGCAGCTTCAGACCTGTACAGGAGACCCAGTACTTC; cdr3_aa: CASSFRPVQETQYF
j_call: TRBJ1-2; d_call: TRBD1; v_call: TRBV28; clone_size: .; cdr3_nt: TGTGCCAGCAGTCCCGGGACAGCGAGCTATGGCTACACCTTC; cdr3_aa: CASSPGTASYGYTF
j_call: TRBJ1-1; d_call: .; v_call: TRBV10-3; clone_size: .; cdr3_nt: TGTGCCATCAGTGATATCTACGAAGCTTTCTTT; cdr3_aa: CAISDIYEAFF
j_call: TRBJ1-2; d_call: TRBD1; v_call: TRBV11-2; clone_size: .; cdr3_nt: TGTGCCAGCAGATGGACAGGGCAAAATGGCTACACCTTC; cdr3_aa: CASRWTGQNGYTF
j_call: TRBJ2-3; d_call: TRBD2; v_call: TRBV9; clone_size: once; cdr3_nt: TGTGCCAGCAGTGGGGGGGGTGGTTTAGATACGCAGTATTTT; cdr3_aa: CASSGGGGLDTQYF
j_call: TRBJ1-6; d_call: .; v_call: TRBV27; clone_size: .; cdr3_nt: TGTGCCAGCAGACAATACTTGGGAGGAGGTTCACCCCTCCACTTT; cdr3_aa: CASRQYLGGGSPLHF
j_call: TRBJ2-1; d_call: .; v_call: TRBV5-4; clone_size: .; cdr3_nt: TGTGCCAGCAGCGCCTCAGAGGCTAGCTCCTACAATGAGCAGTTCTTC; cdr3_aa: CASSASEASSYNEQFF
j_call: TRBJ2-2; d_call: .; v_call: TRBV5-4; clone_size: .; cdr3_nt: TGTGCCAGCAGCCCCGCCAGATTTGGAGGGGCCGGGGAGCTGTTTTTT; cdr3_aa: CASSPARFGGAGELFF
j_call: TRBJ1-2; d_call: .; v_call: TRBV5-4; clone_size: .; cdr3_nt: TGTGCCAGCAGCCGCGATCGAACAGGTGCCCCTAACTATGGCTACACCTTC; cdr3_aa: CASSRDRTGAPNYGYTF
j_call: TRBJ1-1; d_call: .; v_call: TRBV5-1; clone_size: .; cdr3_nt: TGCGCCAGCAGCTTGGAGGGAGCTACTACCTCCCGAGCTTTCTTT; cdr3_aa: CASSLEGATTSRAFF
j_call: TRBJ2-3; d_call: .; v_call: TRBV6-4; clone_size: .; cdr3_nt: TGTGCCAGCAGTGACCCTGCCCGCACCCAGACTGGCACAGATACGCAGTATTTT; cdr3_aa: CASSDPARTQTGTDTQYF
j_call: TRBJ2-1; d_call: .; v_call: TRBV18; clone_size: .; cdr3_nt: TGTGCCAGCTCACCACGGGACTTATCTTCTCGCAATGAGCAGTTCTTC; cdr3_aa: CASSPRDLSSRNEQFF
j_call: TRBJ1-1; d_call: .; v_call: TRBV9; clone_size: .; cdr3_nt: TGTGCCAGCAGCACCAAAGGGGGCACTGAAGCTTTCTTT; cdr3_aa: CASSTKGGTEAFF
j_call: TRBJ1-5; d_call: .; v_call: TRBV28; clone_size: .; cdr3_nt: TGTGCCAGCAACCCTCAAACAGGGAACAATCAGCCCCAGCATTTT; cdr3_aa: CASNPQTGNNQPQHF
j_call: TRBJ2-7; d_call: TRBD1; v_call: TRBV5-1; clone_size: .; cdr3_nt: TGCGCCAGCGGTTACTCCGGGACAGGGGGCTACGAGCAGTACTTC; cdr3_aa: CASGYSGTGGYEQYF
j_call: TRBJ1-1; d_call: .; v_call: TRBV5-1; clone_size: .; cdr3_nt: TGCGCCAGCAGCTTCACAGATATGAACACTGAAGCTTTCTTT; cdr3_aa: CASSFTDMNTEAFF
j_call: TRBJ2-7; d_call: TRBD2; v_call: TRBV7-9; clone_size: .; cdr3_nt: TGTGCCAGCAACTTGGGGACTAGCTTTAACTCCGAGCAGTACTTC; cdr3_aa: CASNLGTSFNSEQYF
j_call: TRBJ2-5; d_call: .; v_call: TRBV12-1; clone_size: .; cdr3_nt: TGTGCCAGCAGCGCTCAAGACACTTCCCCTCAAGAGACCCAGTACTTC; cdr3_aa: CASSAQDTSPQETQYF
j_call: TRBJ1-2; d_call: .; v_call: TRBV7-2; clone_size: .; cdr3_nt: TGTGCCAGCAACCTGCGGACAGCTTCCTATGGCTACACCTTC; cdr3_aa: CASNLRTASYGYTF
j_call: TRBJ2-1; d_call: TRBD2; v_call: TRBV6-1; clone_size: .; cdr3_nt: TGTGCCAGCAGCGCGGGGGGGCCCGATGAGCAGTTCTTC; cdr3_aa: CASSAGGPDEQFF
j_call: TRBJ2-7; d_call: .; v_call: TRBV25-1; clone_size: once; cdr3_nt: TGTGCCAGCAGTGCCTCACATCGGGAGATCTCCTACGAGCAGTACTTC; cdr3_aa: CASSASHREISYEQYF
j_call: TRBJ1-1; d_call: .; v_call: TRBV28; clone_size: .; cdr3_nt: TGTGCCAGCAGTAGGGGACTCGGGGGACGTATTGAAGCTTTCTTT; cdr3_aa: CASSRGLGGRIEAFF
j_call: TRBJ2-3; d_call: .; v_call: TRBV7-9; clone_size: .; cdr3_nt: TGTGCCAGCAGCCCCAGATCCGGGGGTTACACAGATACGCAGTATTTT; cdr3_aa: CASSPRSGGYTDTQYF
j_call: TRBJ1-1; d_call: TRBD1; v_call: TRBV14; clone_size: .; cdr3_nt: TGTGCCAGCAGCCAAGCCCTGGACAGGGGTGGCACTGAAGCTTTCTTT; cdr3_aa: CASSQALDRGGTEAFF
j_call: TRBJ1-2; d_call: .; v_call: TRBV5-1; clone_size: few; cdr3_nt: TGCGCCAGCAGCCCCTACGGGGGTGTGGACTATGGCTACACCTTC; cdr3_aa: CASSPYGGVDYGYTF
j_call: TRBJ1-6; d_call: TRBD1; v_call: TRBV9; clone_size: once; cdr3_nt: TGTGCCAGCAGCCCAGGACAGGGGCCGAGCTCCTATAATTCACCCCTCCACTTT; cdr3_aa: CASSPGQGPSSYNSPLHF
j_call: TRBJ2-7; d_call: .; v_call: TRBV21-1; clone_size: .; cdr3_nt: TGTGCCAGCAGCAAAGGGGCGGCGGGGGGGAGCTCCTACGAGCAGTACTTC; cdr3_aa: CASSKGAAGGSSYEQYF
j_call: TRBJ2-3; d_call: TRBD2; v_call: TRBV28; clone_size: .; cdr3_nt: TGTGCCAGCAGTTTCCCCGCTAGCGGGAGCTTCCCAGATACGCAGTATTTT; cdr3_aa: CASSFPASGSFPDTQYF
j_call: TRBJ2-1; d_call: TRBD2; v_call: TRBV29-1; clone_size: .; cdr3_nt: TGCAGCGTTGGTTGGCTAGCGGGAGGTGGGAATGAGCAGTTCTTC; cdr3_aa: CSVGWLAGGGNEQFF
j_call: TRBJ1-1; d_call: .; v_call: TRBV7-2; clone_size: .; cdr3_nt: TGTGCCAGCACACAGGGTCGGGCGAACACTGAAGCTTTCTTT; cdr3_aa: CASTQGRANTEAFF
j_call: TRBJ2-3; d_call: .; v_call: TRBV7-2; clone_size: .; cdr3_nt: TGTGCCAGCAGCTTAAACGGGATGTGGGATACGCAGTATTTT; cdr3_aa: CASSLNGMWDTQYF